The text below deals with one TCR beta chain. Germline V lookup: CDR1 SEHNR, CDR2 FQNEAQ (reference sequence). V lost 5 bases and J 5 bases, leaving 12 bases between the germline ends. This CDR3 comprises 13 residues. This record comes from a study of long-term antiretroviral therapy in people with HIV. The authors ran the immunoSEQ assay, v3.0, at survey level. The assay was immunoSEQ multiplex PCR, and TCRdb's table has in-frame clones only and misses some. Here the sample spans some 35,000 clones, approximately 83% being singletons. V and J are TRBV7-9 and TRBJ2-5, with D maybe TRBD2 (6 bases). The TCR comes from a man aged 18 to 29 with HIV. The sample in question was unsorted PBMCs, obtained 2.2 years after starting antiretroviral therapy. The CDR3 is CASSRALAETQYF. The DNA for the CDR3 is TGTGCCAGCAGCCGTGCCCTAGCGGAGACCCAGTACTTC.